The 15 T cell receptor beta chains below all came from one sample that was sequenced in a study of shared clonotypes between healthy human individuals. Sequenced by immunoSEQ multiplex PCR; TCRdb stores in-frame clones only, minus some. This sample has about 2.3 million clones, with 85% to 95% found just once. Sequencing used naive CD4+ T cells from PBMCs. Stated subset: CD45RA+ positively selected. The receptors originated from a man between 18 and 35 years old in good health. Some clones in this sample may be carry-over from other donors' samples.

V gene TRBV5-4 combines with J gene TRBJ1-2, with D perhaps TRBD1 (6 bases). CDR1 is SGHNT and CDR2 is YYREEE in the germline V gene (reference sequence). With 4 bases removed from V and 0 bases from J, the gap between germline ends came to 13 bases. The CDR3 consists of 15 residues. The CDR3 loop reads CASSRGQGANYGYTF. In nucleotides, the CDR3 is TGTGCCAGCAGCCGGGGACAAGGAGCTAACTATGGCTACACCTTC.

This chain uses TRBV6-6 with TRBJ1-1; D perhaps matches TRBD1 (5 bases). The CDR3 contains 15 residues. V lost 2 bases and J lost 4, with 14 bases in between. Germline loops: CDR1 MNHNY, CDR2 SVGAGI (reference sequence). CDR3 DNA: TGTGCCAGCAGTTACGCCCTCATGGGGGGCACTGAAGCTTTCTTT. It yields the protein CASSYALMGGTEAFF.

Concerning this clone: This sample also contains other DNA sequences that code for the same CDR3. The chain couples TRBV11-1 to TRBJ1-5; D gene uncertain. Germline CDR1 is SGHAT and CDR2 is FQDESV (reference sequence). The CDR3 runs to 13 residues. V shed 5 bases and J shed 1 base, with 6 bases lying between them. In DNA, the CDR3 is TGTGCCAGCAGCCTAGACAGCAATCAGCCCCAGCATTTT. This sequence encodes CASSLDSNQPQHF.

CDR3: CASSDRRQSGTEAFF. CDR3 DNA: TGTGCCAGCAGTGACCGTCGACAGAGCGGCACTGAAGCTTTCTTT. The rearrangement joins TRBV6-1 to TRBJ1-1, with a possible D match to TRBD1 (5 bases). Looked up from germline, CDR1 is MNHNS and CDR2 is SASEGT. The CDR3 consists of 15 residues. V was clipped by 3 bases and J by 4 bases, with 15 bases between them.

The chain uses TRBV4-3 and TRBJ1-2; tentatively, D is TRBD1 (5 bases). This CDR3 region has 16 residues. The V end lost 3 bases, the J end lost 1 base, and 15 bases lay between the germline ends. CDR1 is LGHNA and CDR2 is YSLEER in the germline V gene. In DNA form, the CDR3 reads TGCGCCAGCAGCCATCGGTGGGGCAGGAATAACTATGGCTACACCTTC. Translation: CASSHRWGRNNYGYTF.

This rearrangement joins TRBV15 to TRBJ1-5; 8 positions match TRBD1. The CDR3 spans 16 residues. Germline CDR1 is LNHNV and CDR2 is YYDKDF (reference sequence). The V segment lost 6 bases and the J segment 1 base; nucleotides outside the gene matches: 8. CDR3 residues: CATSYDQGASNQPQHF. CDR3 in DNA: TGTGCCACCAGTTACGACCAGGGGGCAAGCAATCAGCCCCAGCATTTT.

The V gene is TRBV27, the J gene TRBJ1-2; 7 positions match TRBD1. With V trimmed by 10 bases and J by 2 bases, 7 bases remained unmatched. The CDR3 covers 13 residues. Germline V gives CDR1 MNHEY, CDR2 SMNVEV (reference sequence). CDR3 in DNA: TGTGCCACCGAGACAGGGCGGAACTATGGCTACACCTTC. Its protein product is CATETGRNYGYTF.

The J gene is TRBJ2-7, the V gene TRBV27; weak D call: TRBD2 (5 bases). Trimming cost V 3 bases and J 3 bases, with 12 bases left between them. CDR1 is MNHEY, CDR2 SMNVEV, per germline (reference sequence). The CDR3 covers 14 residues. CDR3 amino acids: CASSLIERNYEQYF. The CDR3 nucleotides are TGTGCCAGCAGTTTGATAGAGCGGAACTACGAGCAGTACTTC.

This clone came up once. The chain links TRBV19 to TRBJ2-5; D may be TRBD1 (5 bases). The germline V and J ends were trimmed by 3 bases and 0 bases, with 11 bases remaining between them. Germline V lookup: CDR1 LNHDA, CDR2 SQIVND (reference sequence). The CDR3 totals 15 residues. The CDR3 DNA reads TGTGCCAGTAGTATTAGGGGTCAGTACCAAGAGACCCAGTACTTC. It specifies CASSIRGQYQETQYF.

The genes are TRBV16 and TRBJ1-4, with a possible D match to TRBD1 (5 bases). Trimming took off 6 bases at V and 6 bases at J, with 14 bases between the two ends. The CDR3 totals 14 residues. CDR1 KGHSY and CDR2 FQNENV come from the germline V gene. Here the CDR3 reads CASRRQGSYEKLFF. As DNA, the CDR3 is TGTGCCAGCAGGCGGCAGGGTTCATATGAAAAACTGTTTTTT.

The CDR3 DNA sequence: TGTGCCAGCAGCTTACTGGGCACAAGCCCTTTTGAAGCTTTCTTT. The encoded protein is CASSLLGTSPFEAFF. The chain links TRBV7-9 to TRBJ1-1; no clear D. Germline V gene sequence: CDR1 SEHNR, CDR2 FQNEAQ (reference sequence). The CDR3 runs 15 residues. V was trimmed by 2 bases and J by 7 bases, leaving 17 bases between them. Filled out from reference TRBV7-9 and TRBJ1-1, the complete variable domain reads DTGVSQNPRHKITKRGQNVTFRCDPISEHNRLYWYRQTLGQGPEFLTYFQNEAQLEKSRLLSDRFSAERPKGSFSTLEIQRTEQGDSAMYLCASSLLGTSPFEAFFGQGTRLTVV.

J is TRBJ1-2 and V is TRBV27, with a possible D match to TRBD1 (5 bases). CDR1 MNHEY and CDR2 SMNVEV come from the germline V gene (reference sequence). The CDR3 consists of 15 residues. V was clipped by 5 bases and J by 3 bases, with 16 bases between them. CDR3 amino acids: CASSPLGGGDYGYTF. The CDR3 DNA sequence: TGTGCCAGCAGTCCCCTGGGGGGAGGGGACTATGGCTACACCTTC.

The rearrangement links TRBV19 to TRBJ1-1; 9 bases line up with TRBD1. Looked up from germline, CDR1 is LNHDA and CDR2 is SQIVND (reference sequence). This CDR3 region has 15 residues. V was clipped by 3 bases and J by 3 bases; unmatched bases: 5. The CDR3 spells CASSIGQGMYTEAFF. In nucleotides, the CDR3 is TGTGCCAGTAGTATCGGACAGGGGATGTACACTGAAGCTTTCTTT. Full variable domain (remainder filled in from reference TRBV19 and TRBJ1-1): DGGITQSPKYLFRKEGQNVTLSCEQNLNHDAMYWYRQDPGQGLRLIYYSQIVNDFQKGDIAEGYSVSREKKESFPLTVTSAQKNPTAFYLCASSIGQGMYTEAFFGQGTRLTVV.

The chain couples TRBV28 to TRBJ2-1, with D possibly being TRBD1 or TRBD2 (7 bases each). Trimming removed 6 bases from V and 6 bases from J, with 18 bases in between. The CDR3 covers 15 residues. Germline values: CDR1 MDHEN, CDR2 SYDVKM. CDR3 sequence reads: CASRAGGGPGNEQFF. In nucleotides, the CDR3 is TGTGCCAGCAGGGCAGGGGGAGGGCCGGGCAATGAGCAGTTCTTC. Combining the CDR3 with reference TRBV28 and TRBJ2-1 gives the whole variable domain DVKVTQSSRYLVKRTGEKVFLECVQDMDHENMFWYRQDPGLGLRLIYFSYDVKMKEKGDIPEGYSVSREKKERFSLILESASTNQTSMYLCASRAGGGPGNEQFFGPGTRLTVL.

V usage is TRBV5-5 and J usage is TRBJ2-7; the match to TRBD1 covers 9 bases. The germline gives CDR1 SGHKS, CDR2 YYEKEE (reference sequence). The V gene end was trimmed by 7 bases and the J gene end by 2 bases; junction bases not matched to a gene: 7. The CDR3 is 14 amino acids. CDR3 in DNA: TGTGCCAGCGGACGGACAGGGGATACCTACGAGCAGTACTTC. This encodes CASGRTGDTYEQYF.